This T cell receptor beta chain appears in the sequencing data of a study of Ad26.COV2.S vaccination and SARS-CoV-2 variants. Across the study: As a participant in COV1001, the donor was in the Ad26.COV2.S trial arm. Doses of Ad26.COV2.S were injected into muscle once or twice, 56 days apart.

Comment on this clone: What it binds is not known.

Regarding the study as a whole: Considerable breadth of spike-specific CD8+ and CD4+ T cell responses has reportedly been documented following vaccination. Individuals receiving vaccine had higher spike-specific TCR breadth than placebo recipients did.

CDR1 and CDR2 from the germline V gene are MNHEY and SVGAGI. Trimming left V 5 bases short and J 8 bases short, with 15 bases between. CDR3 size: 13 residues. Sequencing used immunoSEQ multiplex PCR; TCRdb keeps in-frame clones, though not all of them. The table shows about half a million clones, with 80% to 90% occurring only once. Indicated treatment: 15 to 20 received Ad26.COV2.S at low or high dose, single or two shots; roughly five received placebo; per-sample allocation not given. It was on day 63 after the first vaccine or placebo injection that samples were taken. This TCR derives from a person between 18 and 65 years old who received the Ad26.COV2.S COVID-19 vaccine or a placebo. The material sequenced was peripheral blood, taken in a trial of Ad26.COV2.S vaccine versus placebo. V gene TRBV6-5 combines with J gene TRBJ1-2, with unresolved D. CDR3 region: CASSIEGPRGYTF. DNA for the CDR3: TGTGCCAGCAGTATTGAGGGTCCTCGGGGCTACACCTTC.